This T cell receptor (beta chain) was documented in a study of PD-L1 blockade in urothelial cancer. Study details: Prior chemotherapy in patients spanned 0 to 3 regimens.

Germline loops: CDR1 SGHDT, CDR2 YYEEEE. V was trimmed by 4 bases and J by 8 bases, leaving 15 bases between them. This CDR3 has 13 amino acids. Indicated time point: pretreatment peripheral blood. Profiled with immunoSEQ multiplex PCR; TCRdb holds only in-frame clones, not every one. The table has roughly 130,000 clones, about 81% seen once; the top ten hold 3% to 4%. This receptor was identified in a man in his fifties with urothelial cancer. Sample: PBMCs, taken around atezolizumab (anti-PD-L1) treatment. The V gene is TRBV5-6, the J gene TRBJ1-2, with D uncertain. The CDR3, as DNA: TGTGCCAGCAGCCCCGGTTCGCCCTGGGGCTACACCTTC. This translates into CASSPGSPWGYTF.